This TCR beta chain derives from a study of response to subunit inactivated influenza vaccine. In germline, CDR1 is MDHEN, CDR2 SYDVKM. This CDR3 is 14 amino acids long. V gave up 2 bases and J gave up 4 bases, with 9 bases separating them. Each CDR3 protein gets one entry after TCRdb re-called the RT-PCR reads with MiXCR. The repertoire consists of around 760,000 distinct CDR3 sequences, with about 15% occurring once and the leading ten covering around 7.3%. This clonotype occurred a few times. Specimen: PBMCs from blood, collected around 14 days before vaccination. The receptor was isolated from a man aged 45-65 years who received an inactivated influenza vaccine. V gene TRBV28 combines with J gene TRBJ2-1; D gene ambiguous. CDR3: CASSLTQLYNEQFF. DNA of the CDR3: TGTGCCAGCAGTTTAACCCAGTTATACAATGAGCAGTTCTTC.